This T cell receptor beta chain originates from a study of T cell responses to AZD1222 COVID-19 vaccine. Study-level findings and limits: Sampling captured repertoires only after the peak T cell response. There were mostly white British donors and more females than males, and clonal diversity was possibly underestimated.

Libraries were prepared by immunoSEQ multiplex PCR; TCRdb keeps only in-frame clonotypes and omits some of them. The repertoire holds 95,000 to 150,000 clones, around 92% seen once, with approximately 8% in the top ten. The V and J ends lost 7 bases and 4 bases respectively, with 22 bases between them. The CDR3 consists of 16 residues. In germline, CDR1 is LNHNV, CDR2 YYDKDF (reference sequence). On this clone itself: Its antigen remains unidentified.

Sequenced here: peripheral blood, sampled 28 days after the second AZD1222 dose. The sequence was collected from an adult who received the AZD1222 COVID-19 vaccine. The chain joins TRBV15 to TRBJ1-2; the D is unclear. The CDR3, as DNA: TGTGCCACCATTCCGGATAACGGGGTACCGAGCTATGGCTACACCTTC. Residues: CATIPDNGVPSYGYTF. Full variable domain (rest looked up from reference TRBV15 and TRBJ1-2): DAMVIQNPRYQVTQFGKPVTLSCSQTLNHNVMYWYQQKSSQAPKLLFHYYDKDFNNEADTPDNFQSRRPNTSFCFLDIRSPGLGDTAMYLCATIPDNGVPSYGYTFGSGTRLTVV.